The next 3 T cell receptor beta chains were all read from a single sample in a study of cytomegalovirus exposure and HLA in healthy donors. The data were produced by immunoSEQ multiplex PCR, yet TCRdb's version contains in-frame clones alone and is incomplete. The data show roughly 60,000 clones, 92% seen once. Input material: PBMCs. The receptors here all came from a young woman in good health and CMV-seronegative.

The chain recombines TRBV19 with TRBJ1-6, with D unclear. Germline CDR1 is LNHDA and CDR2 is SQIVND (reference sequence). This CDR3 is built from 14 residues. V lost 6 bases and J lost 7, with 13 bases in between. CDR3 loop: CASRTTEENSPLHF. The CDR3 DNA follows: TGTGCCAGTAGGACGACGGAGGAGAATTCACCCCTCCACTTT.

The J gene is TRBJ2-7, the V gene TRBV4-1; no firm D call. V shed 1 base and J shed 6 bases, with 7 bases lying between them. CDR1 and CDR2 (germline): MGHRA, YSYEKL. The CDR3 is 12 amino acids. The CDR3 spells CASSQVLGEQYF. DNA of the CDR3: TGCGCCAGCAGCCAAGTACTCGGCGAGCAGTACTTC.

J is TRBJ1-3 and V is TRBV4-1, with D uncertain. The CDR3 is made up of 15 amino acids. Germline CDR1 MGHRA, CDR2 YSYEKL. Trimming removed 0 bases from V and 4 bases from J, with 10 bases in between. The CDR3: CASSQDMGVGNTIYF. The CDR3 DNA is TGCGCCAGCAGCCAAGATATGGGAGTGGGAAACACCATATATTTT.